A selection of T cell receptor beta chains follows, all from one sample in a study of cytomegalovirus exposure and HLA in healthy donors. Here immunoSEQ multiplex PCR was the method, and the copy in TCRdb shows in-frame clones only, minus some. The sample holds around 150,000 clones, 70% to 90% seen once. Material: PBMCs. The receptor source for this set is a man aged 18 to 29 in good health and CMV-seropositive. CDR3s include the opening cysteine and the closing phenylalanine or tryptophan. The D gene is left open where the match is weak. Size values are once, few and many counts, or a class for expanded clones, and some rows have none.

j_call d_call clone_size v_call cdr3_aa cdr3_nt
TRBJ1-1 - - TRBV6-6 CASSPGGVRDTEAFF TGTGCCAGCAGTCCCGGGGGGGTAAGAGACACTGAAGCTTTCTTT
TRBJ2-5 - - TRBV14 CASSQDPARPQETQYF TGTGCCAGCAGCCAAGACCCAGCTAGACCACAAGAGACCCAGTACTTC
TRBJ2-3 - - TRBV6-5 CASSYWRVHTQYF TGTGCCAGCAGTTACTGGAGGGTACATACGCAGTATTTT
TRBJ1-6 - - TRBV2 CASSGEGPPLHF TGTGCCAGCAGTGGGGAGGGCCCACCCCTCCACTTT
TRBJ1-1 - - TRBV5-1 CASSFRQSQEDTEAFF TGCGCCAGCAGCTTTCGACAATCCCAGGAGGACACTGAAGCTTTCTTT
TRBJ1-1 - - TRBV5-3 CARSFGGLDTEAFF TGTGCCAGAAGCTTCGGGGGGCTGGACACTGAAGCTTTCTTT
TRBJ2-1 TRBD1 - TRBV10-3 CAISLADRSSYNEQFF TGTGCCATCAGCCTGGCGGACAGGAGCTCCTACAATGAGCAGTTCTTC
TRBJ2-7 - - TRBV5-8 CASSLTPEQYF TGTGCCAGCAGCTTGACACCCGAGCAGTACTTC
TRBJ2-7 TRBD1 - TRBV29-1 CSVTRGLTYEQYF TGCAGCGTTACCAGGGGGCTAACCTACGAGCAGTACTTC
TRBJ2-1 TRBD2 few TRBV13 CASSSRGGPYYEQFF TGTGCCAGCAGCAGCCGGGGGGGCCCATACTATGAGCAGTTCTTC
TRBJ2-1 - few TRBV2 CASSVDWDNEQFF TGTGCCAGCAGTGTAGACTGGGACAATGAGCAGTTCTTC
TRBJ2-2 TRBD1 - TRBV5-1 CASSFLEGGNTGELFF TGCGCCAGCAGCTTCTTAGAAGGGGGCAACACCGGGGAGCTGTTTTTT
TRBJ2-2 - - TRBV7-2 CASSLGELFF TGTGCCAGCTCCTTGGGGGAGCTGTTTTTT
TRBJ2-2 TRBD1 once TRBV5-1 CASSQRTGVNNGELFF TGCGCCAGCAGTCAGAGGACAGGGGTAAATAACGGGGAGCTGTTTTTT
TRBJ1-5 - - TRBV19 CASAPQSGPQHF TGTGCCAGTGCGCCCCAATCAGGGCCCCAGCATTTT
TRBJ2-3 - - TRBV9 CASSVGAPPPQYF TGTGCCAGCAGCGTAGGGGCCCCTCCTCCGCAGTATTTT
TRBJ2-2 - - TRBV28 CASAEAGELFF TGTGCCAGCGCTGAGGCCGGGGAGCTGTTTTTT
TRBJ2-3 - - TRBV29-1 CSVEPSTDTQYF TGCAGCGTGGAGCCTTCCACAGATACGCAGTATTTT
TRBJ1-2 - - TRBV19 CASSSGFGGYTF TGTGCCAGCTCTTCTGGTTTCGGTGGCTACACCTTC
TRBJ2-7 TRBD2 few TRBV7-3 CASSLAGGPLAEQYF TGTGCCAGCAGTTTAGCGGGGGGGCCTCTTGCCGAGCAGTACTTC
TRBJ2-2 - - TRBV6-4 CASSVWQNTGELFF TGTGCCAGCAGTGTTTGGCAGAACACCGGGGAGCTGTTTTTT
TRBJ2-7 TRBD1 few TRBV9 CASSPGQLVEQYF TGTGCCAGCAGCCCGGGACAGCTAGTCGAGCAGTACTTC
TRBJ2-3 - - TRBV20-1 CSADILDTQYF TGCAGTGCTGACATACTAGATACGCAGTATTTT
TRBJ2-3 - - TRBV7-2 CASSQPQLDTQYF TGTGCCAGCAGCCAACCGCAACTAGATACGCAGTATTTT
TRBJ2-5 - - TRBV2 CASREASGLPQYF TGTGCCAGCAGGGAAGCAAGTGGCCTGCCCCAGTACTTC
TRBJ1-2 - - TRBV5-6 CASTGSMRGYGYTF TGTGCCAGCACCGGTTCTATGCGAGGCTATGGCTACACCTTC
TRBJ1-1 TRBD1 - TRBV29-1 CSVDLTGGGTEAFF TGCAGCGTTGACCTGACAGGGGGAGGCACTGAAGCTTTCTTT
TRBJ2-3 - - TRBV9 CASSVRAVRTDTQYF TGTGCCAGCAGCGTACGAGCGGTGAGGACAGATACGCAGTATTTT
TRBJ2-3 - - TRBV4-2 CASSQEDSQDTQYF TGTGCCAGCAGCCAAGAGGACTCCCAAGATACGCAGTATTTT
TRBJ1-3 - few TRBV7-2 CASGLGQTNSGNTIYF TGTGCCAGCGGACTAGGACAGACCAACTCTGGAAACACCATATATTTT
TRBJ1-2 - medium-sized TRBV7-9 CASSLGWAYGYTF TGTGCCAGCAGCTTAGGGTGGGCCTATGGCTACACCTTC
TRBJ2-3 TRBD2 - TRBV5-1 CASSEGLAGVGDTQYF TGCGCCAGCAGCGAAGGACTAGCGGGAGTAGGAGATACGCAGTATTTT
TRBJ2-1 TRBD2 - TRBV5-1 CASSWAGGEEFF TGCGCCAGCAGTTGGGCGGGAGGCGAGGAGTTCTTC
TRBJ2-3 TRBD2 - TRBV6-1 CASSEGPRTGGADTQYF TGTGCCAGCAGTGAAGGGCCAAGAACGGGGGGGGCAGATACGCAGTATTTT
TRBJ1-4 TRBD1 - TRBV19 CASSIMDRGKEKLFF TGTGCCAGTAGTATAATGGACAGGGGGAAGGAAAAACTGTTTTTT
TRBJ2-1 TRBD1 - TRBV4-2 CASSQATGDNEQFF TGTGCCAGCAGCCAAGCGACAGGGGACAATGAGCAGTTCTTC
TRBJ2-1 - few TRBV7-2 CASSIQTGGAVNEQFF TGTGCCAGCAGCATTCAGACTGGGGGGGCGGTAAATGAGCAGTTCTTC